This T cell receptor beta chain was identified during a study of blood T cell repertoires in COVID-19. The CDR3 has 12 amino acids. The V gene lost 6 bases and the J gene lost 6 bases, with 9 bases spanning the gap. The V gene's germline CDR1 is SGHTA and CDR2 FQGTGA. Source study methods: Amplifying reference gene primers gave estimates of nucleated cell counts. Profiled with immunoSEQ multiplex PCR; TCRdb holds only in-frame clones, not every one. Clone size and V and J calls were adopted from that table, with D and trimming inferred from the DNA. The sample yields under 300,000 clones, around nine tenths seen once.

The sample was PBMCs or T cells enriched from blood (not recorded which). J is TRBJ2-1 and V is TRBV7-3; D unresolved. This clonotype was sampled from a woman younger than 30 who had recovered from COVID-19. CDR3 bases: TGTGCCAGCAGTCCGTCGGGCAATGAGCAGTTCTTC. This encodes CASSPSGNEQFF. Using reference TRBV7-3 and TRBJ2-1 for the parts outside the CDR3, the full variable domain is GAGVSQTPSNKVTEKGKYVELRCDPISGHTALYWYRQSLGQGPEFLIYFQGTGAADDSGLPNDRFFAVRPEGSVSTLKIQRTERGDSAVYLCASSPSGNEQFFGPGTRLTVL.